This T cell receptor (beta chain) emerged from a study of cytomegalovirus exposure and HLA in healthy donors. The PCR ran on 60 Vbeta and 13 Jbeta primers. The protocol was immunoSEQ multiplex PCR, while the TCRdb copy is restricted to in-frame clones and leaves out a portion. The sample table includes under 200,000 clones. Notes on the study in general: In a later analysis, across HLA loci, associated TCR counts were highest for DRB1, lowest for HLA-C. Most CMV-associated TCR beta chains were later found to appear HLA-restricted. Usually a TCR sequence was rare, but some public TCRs were found in many donors. Earlier findings revealed that most TCR beta V segments proved productive either about 87% or about 30% of the time.

About this clone itself: Its antigen is as yet unknown.

Sequenced input: PBMCs. The TCR comes from a man in his thirties or forties in good health and CMV-seronegative.

The CDR3 protein is CASSLFGGRGANVLTF. The CDR3 nucleotides read TGCGCCAGCAGCTTGTTCGGGGGGCGTGGGGCCAACGTCCTGACTTTC. The genes are TRBV5-1 and TRBJ2-6, with a possible D match to TRBD2 (7 bases). Germline-derived CDR1 and CDR2 are SGHRS and YFSETQ. V lost 1 base and J lost 3, with 11 bases in between. The CDR3 runs 16 residues.